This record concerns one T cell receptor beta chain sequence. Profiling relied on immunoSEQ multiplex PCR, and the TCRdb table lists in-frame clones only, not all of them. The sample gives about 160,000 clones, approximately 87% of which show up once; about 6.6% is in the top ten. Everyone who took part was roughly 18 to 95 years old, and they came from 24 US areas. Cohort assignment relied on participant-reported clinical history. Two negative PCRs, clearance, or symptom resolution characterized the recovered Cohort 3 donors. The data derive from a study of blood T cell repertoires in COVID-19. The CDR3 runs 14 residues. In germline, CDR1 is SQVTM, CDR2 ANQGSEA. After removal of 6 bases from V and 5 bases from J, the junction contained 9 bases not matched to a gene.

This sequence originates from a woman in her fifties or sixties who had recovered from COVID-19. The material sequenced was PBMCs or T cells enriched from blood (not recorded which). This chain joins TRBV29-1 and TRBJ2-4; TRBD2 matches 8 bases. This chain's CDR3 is CSVGGAYGENIQYF. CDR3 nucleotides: TGCAGCGTCGGGGGGGCCTATGGGGAAAACATTCAGTACTTC.